Listed below are T cell receptor beta chains from one sample, sequenced in a study of shared clonotypes between healthy human individuals. Using immunoSEQ multiplex PCR, the repertoire was profiled, and TCRdb retains in-frame clones only, with some absent. The sample contains some 1.5 million clones, 96% of which appear only once. Sequences were obtained from naive CD4+ T cells sorted from blood. The receptors derive from a man aged 25 to 40 in good health. CDR3s include the opening cysteine and the closing phenylalanine or tryptophan. Each record gives: clone size, V gene, J gene, D gene, CDR3 protein, CDR3 DNA. A D gene is named only where the DNA matches it firmly. Part of the rows lack a size; the others show once, few, many or a class for expanded clones.

clone_size: NA
v_call: TRBV28
j_call: TRBJ2-1
d_call: NA
cdr3_aa: CASGSGWVPHEQFF
cdr3_nt: TGTGCCAGCGGGAGCGGATGGGTCCCACATGAGCAGTTCTTC

clone_size: NA
v_call: TRBV4-2
j_call: TRBJ1-4
d_call: NA
cdr3_aa: CASSRNQGGVRVTNEKLFF
cdr3_nt: TGTGCCAGCAGCCGTAATCAAGGGGGGGTTAGGGTAACTAATGAAAAACTGTTTTTT

clone_size: NA
v_call: TRBV2
j_call: TRBJ1-4
d_call: TRBD1
cdr3_aa: CASSEDPGGEKLFF
cdr3_nt: TGTGCCAGCAGTGAAGACCCAGGGGGAGAAAAACTGTTTTTT

clone_size: once
v_call: TRBV28
j_call: TRBJ1-2
d_call: NA
cdr3_aa: CASSTGTDDYGYTF
cdr3_nt: TGTGCCAGCAGCACCGGGACGGACGACTATGGCTACACCTTC

clone_size: NA
v_call: TRBV7-8
j_call: TRBJ2-7
d_call: NA
cdr3_aa: CASSPLDPGSYEQYF
cdr3_nt: TGTGCCAGCAGCCCACTCGACCCGGGGTCCTACGAGCAGTACTTC

clone_size: NA
v_call: TRBV2
j_call: TRBJ2-7
d_call: TRBD1
cdr3_aa: CAGGQGITEQYF
cdr3_nt: TGTGCCGGCGGACAGGGGATTACGGAGCAGTACTTC

clone_size: NA
v_call: TRBV9
j_call: TRBJ2-1
d_call: TRBD2
cdr3_aa: CASSVVRGRALNYNEQFF
cdr3_nt: TGTGCCAGCAGCGTAGTGCGCGGGAGGGCCTTAAACTACAATGAGCAGTTCTTC

clone_size: NA
v_call: TRBV6-1
j_call: TRBJ1-3
d_call: NA
cdr3_aa: CASSEKGIGLRDTIYF
cdr3_nt: TGTGCCAGCAGTGAAAAAGGCATAGGGTTACGAGACACCATATATTTT

clone_size: NA
v_call: TRBV18
j_call: TRBJ2-7
d_call: TRBD1
cdr3_aa: CASSPDRESSYEQYF
cdr3_nt: TGTGCCAGCTCCCCAGACAGGGAGAGCTCCTACGAGCAGTACTTC

clone_size: NA
v_call: TRBV7-2
j_call: TRBJ1-1
d_call: TRBD1
cdr3_aa: CASSLYRGPFEAFF
cdr3_nt: TGTGCCAGCAGCTTATACAGGGGGCCTTTTGAAGCTTTCTTT

clone_size: NA
v_call: TRBV5-1
j_call: TRBJ2-1
d_call: TRBD2
cdr3_aa: CASSLAGEGLEQFF
cdr3_nt: TGCGCCAGCAGCCTAGCGGGAGAGGGCCTTGAGCAGTTCTTC

clone_size: once
v_call: TRBV7-8
j_call: TRBJ2-7
d_call: TRBD2
cdr3_aa: CASTRTSGSYEQYF
cdr3_nt: TGTGCCAGTACACGGACTAGCGGCTCCTACGAGCAGTACTTC

clone_size: once
v_call: TRBV7-2
j_call: TRBJ2-1
d_call: TRBD1
cdr3_aa: CASSSGQATYNEQFF
cdr3_nt: TGTGCCAGCAGCTCGGGACAGGCAACCTACAATGAGCAGTTCTTC

clone_size: NA
v_call: TRBV25-1
j_call: TRBJ1-3
d_call: NA
cdr3_aa: CASSEQGRNTIYF
cdr3_nt: TGTGCCAGCAGTGAACAGGGGAGAAACACCATATATTTT

clone_size: NA
v_call: TRBV6-5
j_call: TRBJ1-5
d_call: NA
cdr3_aa: CASSYKTGLQPQHF
cdr3_nt: TGTGCCAGCAGTTACAAAACAGGACTTCAGCCCCAGCATTTT

clone_size: once
v_call: TRBV10-3
j_call: TRBJ2-3
d_call: TRBD2
cdr3_aa: CAISMGLAGETDTQYF
cdr3_nt: TGTGCCATCAGTATGGGACTAGCGGGAGAAACAGATACGCAGTATTTT

clone_size: once
v_call: TRBV7-9
j_call: TRBJ2-7
d_call: TRBD2
cdr3_aa: CASSLTVAGSYEQYF
cdr3_nt: TGTGCCAGCAGCTTAACGGTAGCGGGCTCCTACGAGCAGTACTTC

clone_size: NA
v_call: TRBV5-6
j_call: TRBJ2-5
d_call: NA
cdr3_aa: CASSIKASGETQYF
cdr3_nt: TGTGCCAGCAGCATCAAGGCGTCGGGAGAGACCCAGTACTTC

clone_size: NA
v_call: TRBV28
j_call: TRBJ2-1
d_call: NA
cdr3_aa: CASLGTRSYNEQFF
cdr3_nt: TGTGCCAGCCTCGGGACTCGCTCCTACAATGAGCAGTTCTTC

clone_size: NA
v_call: TRBV30
j_call: TRBJ2-7
d_call: TRBD1
cdr3_aa: CAWGQGILYEQYF
cdr3_nt: TGTGCCTGGGGACAGGGAATTCTTTACGAGCAGTACTTC

clone_size: NA
v_call: TRBV6-1
j_call: TRBJ2-7
d_call: NA
cdr3_aa: CASSEALKNPYEQYF
cdr3_nt: TGTGCCAGCAGTGAAGCGCTAAAAAACCCCTACGAGCAGTACTTC

clone_size: NA
v_call: TRBV7-6
j_call: TRBJ2-3
d_call: TRBD1
cdr3_aa: CASSLRGQGAADTQYF
cdr3_nt: TGTGCCAGCAGCTTACGAGGGCAGGGGGCTGCAGATACGCAGTATTTT